This T cell receptor beta chain originates from a study of shared clonotypes between healthy human individuals. Researchers ran the assay at a deep level. The data were produced by immunoSEQ multiplex PCR, yet TCRdb's version contains in-frame clones alone and is incomplete. The table lists about 1 million clones, 60% to 80% of them singletons. Trimming pared 5 bases from V and 4 bases from J, leaving 11 bases between. Germline loops: CDR1 SGHTS, CDR2 YDEGEE. CDR3 length: 13 amino acids. Sample: memory CD4+ T cells sorted from blood. Subset indicated: CD45RA-negative fraction. The TCR was taken from a young man in good health. This chain uses TRBV5-8 with TRBJ2-3, with D perhaps assigned TRBD1 or TRBD2 (5 bases each). Here the CDR3 DNA reads TGTGCCAGCAGTTTAACGGGGCCAGATACGCAGTATTTT. It codes for CASSLTGPDTQYF.